Shown below are 22 T cell receptor beta chains from a single sample sequenced in a study of cytomegalovirus exposure and HLA in healthy donors. The table came from immunoSEQ multiplex PCR; TCRdb's copy has only in-frame clones and leaves some out. The profile shows about 38,000 clones, about 93% of them singletons. Sequenced: PBMCs. These receptors were collected from a man in his late teens or twenties in good health and CMV-seronegative.

The V call is TRBV27, the J call TRBJ2-7, with 9 positions matching TRBD2. This CDR3 is 14 amino acids long. V was clipped by 8 bases and J by 2 bases; unmatched bases: 7. The germline CDR1 and CDR2 sequences are MNHEY and SMNVEV (reference sequence). The CDR3: CASAGLARTYEQYF. The CDR3 DNA reads as TGTGCCAGCGCAGGACTAGCGCGTACCTACGAGCAGTACTTC.

The J gene is TRBJ1-1, the V gene TRBV2; a weak D match, TRBD1 (5 bases). Germline CDR1 and CDR2: SNHLY and FYNNEI. This CDR3 contains 14 residues. Deletions cut 6 bases from V and 3 bases from J, with 14 bases between. The CDR3 DNA reads TGTGCCAGCAGAGTTCGGGGGACCGACACTGAAGCTTTCTTT. As protein: CASRVRGTDTEAFF.

The chain has TRBV23-1 and TRBJ2-7, with 7 nucleotides matching TRBD2. Being an ORF, TRBV23-1 has a function that is uncertain. With 9 bases clipped from V and 4 bases from J, the junction kept 18 bases outside the gene matches. The length of the CDR3 is 16 residues. The CDR3 nucleotides read TGCGCCAGACTGGGGGGGATTCGAGGCCCCCAATACGAGCAGTACTTC. Translation gives CARLGGIRGPQYEQYF.

The chain carries TRBV5-1 and TRBJ1-2, with D possibly matching TRBD1 (5 bases). The CDR3 length is 13 residues. Germline-derived CDR1 and CDR2 are SGHRS and YFSETQ. V lost 6 bases to trimming and J lost 7 bases, with 16 bases between them. CDR3 in amino acids: CASKPGGFSGYTF. As DNA, the CDR3 is TGCGCCAGCAAGCCGGGGGGGTTTAGTGGCTACACCTTC.

This chain connects TRBV19 to TRBJ1-2, with 9 nucleotides matching TRBD1. The CDR3 sequence is 14 residues long. Germline V gene lookup returns CDR1 LNHDA and CDR2 SQIVND (reference sequence). V shed 3 bases and J 6 bases; nucleotides not matched to a gene: 5. The CDR3 loop reads CASSILQGADGYTF. The CDR3 nucleotides read TGTGCCAGTAGTATCCTACAGGGGGCGGATGGCTACACCTTC.

The chain recombines TRBV6-1 with TRBJ1-1, with 9 bases aligning to TRBD1. Trimming at V came to 1 base and at J to 11 bases, leaving 5 bases not matched to a gene. In germline, CDR1 is MNHNS, CDR2 SASEGT. The CDR3 has 13 residues. The CDR3 loop reads CASSEGTGGRAFF. The CDR3 region has the DNA TGTGCCAGCAGTGAAGGTACAGGGGGCCGGGCTTTCTTT.

The chain recombines TRBV7-8 with TRBJ1-5, with D possibly being TRBD1 (6 bases). The germline gives CDR1 SGHVS, CDR2 FQNEAQ. The CDR3 is 16 residues long. With 2 bases removed from V and 2 bases from J, the gap between germline ends came to 13 bases. CDR3 nucleotides: TGTGCCAGCAGCTTACTATGGGAGGGGGGCAATCAGCCCCAGCATTTT. Translation gives CASSLLWEGGNQPQHF.

This rearrangement joins TRBV23-1 to TRBJ1-5; maybe TRBD1 (5 bases). TRBV23-1 is an ORF for which the function is uncertain. This CDR3 contains 16 residues. V was shortened by 1 base and J by 1 base, with 11 bases between the two germline ends. CDR3 region: CASSQLAGLSNQPQHF. As DNA, the CDR3 is TGCGCCAGCAGTCAATTGGCAGGGTTGAGCAATCAGCCCCAGCATTTT.

The chain has TRBV9 and TRBJ2-5; TRBD1 matches 7 bases. After removal of 4 bases from V and 4 bases from J, the junction contained 7 bases not matched to a gene. CDR3 length equals 14 residues. Per germline, CDR1 SGDLS and CDR2 YYNGEE. The CDR3 reads CASSTRQGGETQYF. In DNA form, the CDR3 reads TGTGCCAGCAGCACCCGACAGGGTGGAGAGACCCAGTACTTC.

This chain connects TRBV28 to TRBJ1-2, with 9 bases aligning to TRBD1. This CDR3 comprises 14 residues. V lost 6 bases, J lost 0 bases, and 2 bases stayed unmatched. The germline V gene encodes CDR1 MDHEN and CDR2 SYDVKM. The CDR3 nucleotides are TGTGCCAGCAGGGGACAGGGTACTAACTATGGCTACACCTTC. Translated, it gives CASRGQGTNYGYTF.

V and J are TRBV2 and TRBJ2-1; 11 bases are shared with TRBD2. Trimming at V came to 2 bases and at J to 7 bases, leaving 13 bases not matched to a gene. There are 18 residues in the CDR3. Germline V gene lookup returns CDR1 SNHLY and CDR2 FYNNEI. The CDR3 DNA sequence: TGTGCCAGCAGTGAATTGGGGCAGATTAGCGGGAGGGGGAATGAGCAGTTCTTC. This gives the protein CASSELGQISGRGNEQFF. Full variable domain (remainder filled in from reference TRBV2 and TRBJ2-1): EPEVTQTPSHQVTQMGQEVILRCVPISNHLYFYWYRQILGQKVEFLVSFYNNEISEKSEIFDDQFSVERPDGSNFTLKIRSTKLEDSAMYFCASSELGQISGRGNEQFFGPGTRLTVL.

The chain carries TRBV29-1 and TRBJ2-7, with TRBD2 matching 8 bases. Germline lookup yields CDR1 SQVTM and CDR2 ANQGSEA. Trimming took 6 bases from V and 0 from J; bases not matched to a gene: 7. CDR3 size: 14 residues. The CDR3, as DNA: TGCAGCGTCCCTGGACTAGCCTCCTCCTACGAGCAGTACTTC. Translating it yields CSVPGLASSYEQYF.

This clone appeared a few times. V is TRBV6-8 and J is TRBJ1-4, with TRBD1 matching over 11 bases. Germline V gene data show CDR1 as MNHGY and CDR2 as SAAAGT. This CDR3 contains 18 residues. V lost 2 bases, J lost 5 bases, and 10 bases stayed unmatched. The CDR3 DNA follows: TGTGCCAGCAGTTACGGACAGGGGGCGCGAATGATGAATGAAAAACTGTTTTTT. As protein: CASSYGQGARMMNEKLFF.

The chain recombines TRBV5-1 with TRBJ2-7; D gene unclear. The CDR3 is 12 residues long. Germline-derived CDR1 and CDR2 are SGHRS and YFSETQ. V lost 7 bases and J 2 bases, leaving 10 bases between the germline ends. CDR3 sequence: CASSGRAYEQYF. The CDR3 DNA follows: TGCGCCAGCTCAGGCAGAGCCTACGAGCAGTACTTC.

The gene calls are TRBV5-4 and TRBJ1-1; D is perhaps TRBD1 (6 bases). The CDR3 contains 15 residues. Germline CDR1 SGHNT, CDR2 YYREEE (reference sequence). Trimming removed 4 bases from V and 1 base from J, with 14 bases in between. The CDR3 bases are TGTGCCAGCAGCCTTCTAGGGGGGGGGAACACTGAAGCTTTCTTT. As protein: CASSLLGGGNTEAFF.

The J gene is TRBJ1-6, the V gene TRBV18; possibly TRBD1 for D (6 bases). V lost 3 bases, J lost 7 bases, and 13 bases lay in between. The germline V gene has CDR1 KGHSH and CDR2 LQKENI. CDR3 length equals 15 residues. The chain's CDR3 is CASSPLPRGNSPLHF. CDR3 DNA sequence: TGTGCCAGCTCACCCCTGCCCAGGGGAAATTCACCCCTCCACTTT.

The chain combines TRBV5-1 with TRBJ2-3; D is undetermined. The CDR3 covers 12 residues. Trimming left V 0 bases short and J 4 bases short, with 3 bases between. CDR1 SGHRS and CDR2 YFSETQ come from the germline V gene. The CDR3 protein is CASSLASDTQYF. The DNA for the CDR3 is TGCGCCAGCAGCTTGGCTTCAGATACGCAGTATTTT.

This rearrangement joins TRBV5-5 to TRBJ2-1; TRBD2 aligns across 15 bases. Looked up from germline, CDR1 is SGHKS and CDR2 is YYEKEE (reference sequence). The CDR3 spans 19 residues. Trimming at V came to 4 bases and at J to 2 bases, leaving 10 bases not matched to a gene. In DNA, the CDR3 is TGTGCCAGCAGCGAATTGGGACTAGCGGGGGGAGGAACCTACAATGAGCAGTTCTTC. Its translation is CASSELGLAGGGTYNEQFF.

V is TRBV10-2 and J is TRBJ1-5; D ambiguous. V lost 0 bases, J lost 6 bases, and 9 bases lay in between. The CDR3 spans 14 residues. From germline, CDR1 is WSHSY and CDR2 SAAADI. The CDR3, as DNA: TGCGCCAGCAGTGAGTCGAGCGGAACTCAGCCCCAGCATTTT. Translated: CASSESSGTQPQHF.

This sequence joins TRBV7-2 and TRBJ2-5; 11 nucleotides line up with TRBD2. This CDR3 contains 14 residues. From germline, CDR1 is SGHTA and CDR2 FQGNSA. V gave up 6 bases and J gave up 4 bases; unmatched junction bases: 4. CDR3: CASRVAGGAETQYF. For the CDR3, the DNA is TGTGCCAGCAGGGTAGCGGGGGGGGCAGAGACCCAGTACTTC.

This chain connects TRBV10-3 to TRBJ2-1, with 16 bases lining up with TRBD2. The germline gives CDR1 ENHRY, CDR2 SYGVKD. V was pared by 10 bases and J by 0 bases, with 6 bases of the junction left unmatched. The CDR3 totals 17 residues. The CDR3 is CATGTSGGVGSYNEQFF. The CDR3 nucleotides read TGTGCCACCGGGACTAGCGGGGGGGTCGGCTCCTACAATGAGCAGTTCTTC.

This chain connects TRBV6-4 to TRBJ2-3; 10 bases agree with TRBD1. CDR3 size: 14 residues. V gave up 2 bases and J gave up 4 bases; unmatched junction bases: 0. CDR1 and CDR2 from the germline V gene are MRHNA and SNTAGT. The CDR3 reads CASSDGTGADTQYF. The CDR3, as DNA: TGTGCCAGCAGTGACGGGACAGGGGCAGATACGCAGTATTTT.